The clone carrying this T cell receptor (beta chain) has only a few counts. Its antigen is currently unknown. This sample stems from a study of beta chain features in type 1 diabetes. The authors sorted CD4+ naive, central memory, regulatory and stem cell-like memory cells via CD45RO/CCR7/CD25/CD127/CD95/CD27. With 5 bases removed from V and 3 bases from J, the gap between germline ends came to 11 bases. The length of the CDR3 is 14 residues. Germline CDR1 SGHVS, CDR2 FNYEAQ. Every bit of the isolated RNA underwent reverse transcription, so sequencing read expressed TCRB transcripts. Sequenced naive, central memory and regulatory T cell samples produced an average of about 3.6 million reads. The protocol was immunoSEQ multiplex PCR, while the TCRdb copy is restricted to in-frame clones and leaves out a portion. The sample has around 300,000 clones; roughly 8% are singletons. The study, taken as a whole, reports: Equally in patients and controls, PCR might preferentially amplify shorter templates. Still unanswered here is whether HLA type influences TCRB rearrangement.

The sample was central memory CD4+ T cells from blood. This receptor was identified in a woman aged 18-29 years in good health. The chain recombines TRBV7-6 with TRBJ1-3; a possible D gene is TRBD1 (5 bases). CDR3 sequence: CASSEQAGGNTIYF. The CDR3 nucleotides are TGTGCCAGCAGCGAACAGGCCGGTGGAAACACCATATATTTT. Full variable domain (missing parts from reference TRBV7-6 and TRBJ1-3): GAGVSQSPRYKVTKRGQDVALRCDPISGHVSLYWYRQALGQGPEFLTYFNYEAQQDKSGLPNDRFSAERPEGSISTLTIQRTEQRDSAMYRCASSEQAGGNTIYFGEGSWLTVV.